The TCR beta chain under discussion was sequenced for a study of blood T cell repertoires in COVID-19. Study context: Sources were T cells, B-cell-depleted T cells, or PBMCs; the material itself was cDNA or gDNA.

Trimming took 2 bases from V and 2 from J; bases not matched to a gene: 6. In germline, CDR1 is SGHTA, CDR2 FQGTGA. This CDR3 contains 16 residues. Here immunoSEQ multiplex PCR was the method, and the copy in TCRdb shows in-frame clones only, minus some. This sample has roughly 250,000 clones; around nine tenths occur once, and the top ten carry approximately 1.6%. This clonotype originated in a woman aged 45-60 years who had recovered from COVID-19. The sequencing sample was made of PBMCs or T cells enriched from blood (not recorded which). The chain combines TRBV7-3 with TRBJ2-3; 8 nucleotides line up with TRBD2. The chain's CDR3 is CASSLGYSGTTDTQYF. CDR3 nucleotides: TGTGCCAGCAGCTTAGGGTATAGCGGGACCACAGATACGCAGTATTTT.